A single sample gave rise to the 5 T cell receptor beta chains below, sequenced in a study of cytomegalovirus exposure and HLA in healthy donors. PCR employed 60 Vbeta and 13 Jbeta primers. The repertoire was sequenced with immunoSEQ multiplex PCR; TCRdb's copy has only in-frame clones and lacks some. Of 100,000 or so clones detected, 83% appear once; the ten largest clones hold 6.1%. Sequenced: PBMCs. These TCRs come from a man between 18 and 35 years old in good health and CMV-seronegative.

This clone came up once. This rearrangement joins TRBV29-1 to TRBJ2-1, with 7 bases lining up with TRBD2. V trimming: 4 bases; J trimming: 8 bases; junction bases outside the gene matches: 8. Per germline, CDR1 SQVTM and CDR2 ANQGSEA. CDR3 length: 13 residues. The CDR3 DNA reads TGCAGCGTTGCCAGACTAGCAAACGATGAGCAGTTCTTC. It is translated as CSVARLANDEQFF.

This chain links TRBV19 with TRBJ1-1, with 7 nucleotides matching TRBD1. This CDR3 is 11 amino acids long. Germline assignment: CDR1 LNHDA and CDR2 SQIVND (reference sequence). With V trimmed by 10 bases and J by 6 bases, 5 bases remained unmatched. The CDR3 reads CATGTGAEAFF. The CDR3 DNA is TGTGCCACCGGAACAGGGGCTGAAGCTTTCTTT.

This sequence joins TRBV7-3 and TRBJ1-1; D remains ambiguous. Germline-derived CDR1 and CDR2 are SGHTA and FQGTGA. The CDR3 runs to 16 residues. The V end was cut by 3 bases, the J end by 2 bases, with 16 bases between. The CDR3, as DNA: TGTGCCAGCAGCTTTGTAGCGTCTGCATCCAACACTGAAGCTTTCTTT. As protein: CASSFVASASNTEAFF.

This clone has just a few counts. The chain combines TRBV7-2 with TRBJ2-7, with D hard to call. Germline assignment: CDR1 SGHTA and CDR2 FQGNSA. The CDR3 spans 12 residues. The V and J ends lost 4 bases and 0 bases respectively, with 4 bases between them. Written as DNA, the CDR3 is TGTGCCAGCAGCTCTAGCTCCTACGAGCAGTACTTC. This codes for CASSSSSYEQYF.

There are a few counts of this clone. The CDR3 DNA reads as TGTGCCAGCAGCACCCGGACTAGCGGGGGCAGCTACGAGCAGTACTTC. This codes for CASSTRTSGGSYEQYF. This chain links TRBV7-2 with TRBJ2-7; 13 bases are a match to TRBD2. The CDR3 is 16 residues long. The junction had 7 bases not matched to a gene; V was cut back by 5 bases and J by 3 bases. Germline assignment: CDR1 SGHTA and CDR2 FQGNSA.